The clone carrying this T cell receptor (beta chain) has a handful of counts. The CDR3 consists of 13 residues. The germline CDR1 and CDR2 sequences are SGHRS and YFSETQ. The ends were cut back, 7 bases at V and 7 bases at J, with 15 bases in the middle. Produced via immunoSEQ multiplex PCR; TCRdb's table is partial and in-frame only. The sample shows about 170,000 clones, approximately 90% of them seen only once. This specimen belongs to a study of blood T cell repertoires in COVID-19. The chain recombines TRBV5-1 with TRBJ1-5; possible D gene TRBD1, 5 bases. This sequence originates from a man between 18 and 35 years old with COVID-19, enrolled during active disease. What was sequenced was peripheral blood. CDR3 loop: CASSDSPGQPQHF. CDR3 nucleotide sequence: TGCGCCAGCTCTGACAGCCCCGGCCAGCCCCAGCATTTT.